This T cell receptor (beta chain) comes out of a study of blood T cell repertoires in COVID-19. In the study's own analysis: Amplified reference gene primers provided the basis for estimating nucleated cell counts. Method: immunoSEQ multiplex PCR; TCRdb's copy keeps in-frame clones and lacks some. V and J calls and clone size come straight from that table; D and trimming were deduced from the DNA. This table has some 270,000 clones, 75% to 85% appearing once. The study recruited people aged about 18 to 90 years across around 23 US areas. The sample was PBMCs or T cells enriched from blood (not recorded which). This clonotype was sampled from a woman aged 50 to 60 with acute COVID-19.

The CDR3 DNA reads as TGTGCCAGCAGTTTGTTATCTAACTATGGCTACACCTTC. Amino acid sequence: CASSLLSNYGYTF. The V and J genes are TRBV6-5 and TRBJ1-2, with D unclear. Germline V gene lookup returns CDR1 MNHEY and CDR2 SVGAGI. This CDR3 has 13 residues. Deletions cut 4 bases from V and 0 bases from J, with 6 bases between.